Each of the 21 T cell receptor beta chains below was sequenced from the same sample in a study of T cell responses to AZD1222 COVID-19 vaccine. Sequencing used immunoSEQ multiplex PCR; TCRdb keeps in-frame clones, though not all of them. There are 60,000 to 85,000 clones in the sample; roughly 80% occur only once, and roughly 29% lies in the top ten. The starting material was peripheral blood, obtained 28 days after the second dose of the MenACWY control vaccine. These receptors were taken from an adult who received the MenACWY meningococcal vaccine as a control.

CDR3 sequence reads: CAWSVPLLGEAFF. CDR3 nucleotide sequence: TGTGCCTGGAGTGTACCGCTGTTGGGTGAAGCTTTCTTT. The V and J genes are TRBV30 and TRBJ1-1, with D unresolved. This CDR3 is built from 13 residues. Trimming pared 0 bases from V and 7 bases from J, leaving 12 bases between. Germline V gene sequence: CDR1 GTSNPN, CDR2 SVGIG (reference sequence).

The rearrangement uses TRBV10-3 and TRBJ2-1; 8 bases agree with TRBD1. J lost 6 bases, V lost 3 bases, and 4 bases had no gene match. The CDR3 runs to 14 residues. Per the germline V gene, CDR1 is ENHRY and CDR2 is SYGVKD. CDR3: CAISEGQGSNEQFF. CDR3 in DNA: TGTGCCATCAGTGAAGGACAGGGTAGCAATGAGCAGTTCTTC.

The rearrangement uses TRBV30 and TRBJ2-5; unclear D gene. The V gene's germline CDR1 is GTSNPN and CDR2 SVGIG (reference sequence). The V and J ends lost 3 bases and 1 base respectively, with 6 bases between them. CDR3 length equals 12 residues. CDR3 region: CAWSGGQETQYF. CDR3 DNA sequence: TGTGCCTGGAGCGGCGGCCAAGAGACCCAGTACTTC.

This clone was found a few times. The chain uses TRBV7-9 and TRBJ1-6, with a weak D call TRBD1 (6 bases). Looked up from germline, CDR1 is SEHNR and CDR2 is FQNEAQ (reference sequence). The V end lost 5 bases, the J end lost 14 bases, and 16 bases lay between the germline ends. This CDR3 comprises 13 residues. CDR3 residues: CASSPGARDTLHF. In nucleotides, the CDR3 is TGTGCCAGCAGCCCAGGGGCCCGCGATACCCTCCACTTT.

The rearrangement links TRBV15 to TRBJ1-1, with D unresolved. CDR1 LNHNV and CDR2 YYDKDF come from the germline V gene (reference sequence). V lost 0 bases and J 1 base, leaving 9 bases between the germline ends. The CDR3 has 15 amino acids. The CDR3 nucleotides read TGTGCCACCAGCAGAGATGGGAGAGAGAACACTGAAGCTTTCTTT. Protein: CATSRDGRENTEAFF.

The CDR3 sequence is CASSPTGSSYEQYF. CDR3 DNA: TGTGCCAGCAGTCCCACTGGGAGCTCCTACGAGCAGTACTTC. This chain links TRBV6-6 with TRBJ2-7; D possibly corresponds to TRBD2 (5 bases). Germline-derived CDR1 and CDR2 are MNHNY and SVGAGI (reference sequence). The V end was cut by 5 bases, the J end by 0 bases, with 11 bases between. The CDR3 runs 14 residues.

The rearrangement links TRBV28 to TRBJ1-5; D not certain. This CDR3 contains 13 residues. The V end was cut by 7 bases, the J end by 3 bases, with 10 bases between. CDR1 is MDHEN, CDR2 SYDVKM, per germline. As DNA, the CDR3 is TGTGCCAGCAATCGACAAACCAATCAGCCCCAGCATTTT. This codes for CASNRQTNQPQHF.

V is TRBV7-9 and J is TRBJ2-5; tentatively, D is TRBD1 or TRBD2 (5 bases each). Trimming took off 6 bases at V and 0 bases at J, with 20 bases between the two ends. CDR3 length: 17 residues. CDR1 is SEHNR, CDR2 FQNEAQ, per germline (reference sequence). CDR3 DNA: TGTGCCAGCAGTACCGGGACGGACCAGCCGTACCAAGAGACCCAGTACTTC. Residues: CASSTGTDQPYQETQYF. Full variable domain (missing parts from reference TRBV7-9 and TRBJ2-5): DTGVSQNPRHKITKRGQNVTFRCDPISEHNRLYWYRQTLGQGPEFLTYFQNEAQLEKSRLLSDRFSAERPKGSFSTLEIQRTEQGDSAMYLCASSTGTDQPYQETQYFGPGTRLLVL.

The rearrangement joins TRBV3-1 (or the pseudogene TRBV3-2) to TRBJ1-3; no clear D gene. The CDR3 sequence is 16 residues long. V was clipped by 4 bases and J by 5 bases, with 18 bases between them. Per the germline V gene, CDR1 is LGHDT and CDR2 is YNNKEL (reference sequence). CDR3 residues: CASSLKTPASRNTIYF. Here the CDR3 DNA reads TGTGCCAGCAGCCTTAAGACCCCTGCATCACGAAACACCATATATTTT.

The V call is TRBV6-5, the J call TRBJ1-1; D is possibly TRBD1 (5 bases). Germline assignment: CDR1 MNHEY and CDR2 SVGAGI. The CDR3 covers 13 residues. Trimming removed 5 bases from V and 4 bases from J, with 11 bases in between. The CDR3 DNA reads as TGTGCCAGCAGTAATATTCAGGGCACTGAAGCTTTCTTT. Its protein product is CASSNIQGTEAFF.

DNA for the CDR3: TGCAGCGTTTCCCCCACACGGGACGAGCAGTACTTC. Its translation: CSVSPTRDEQYF. The J gene is TRBJ2-7, the V gene TRBV29-1; D is ambiguous. V was clipped by 5 bases and J by 5 bases, with 13 bases between them. The CDR3 extends over 12 amino acids. The germline V gene has CDR1 SQVTM and CDR2 ANQGSEA.

The chain couples TRBV19 to TRBJ2-1; TRBD2 agrees at 9 bases. In germline, CDR1 is LNHDA, CDR2 SQIVND (reference sequence). The CDR3 extends over 15 amino acids. V shed 6 bases, J shed 2 bases, and the junction held 5 bases outside the gene matches. CDR3 protein: CASRTASGTYNEQFF. The CDR3 DNA reads TGTGCCAGTAGGACCGCTAGCGGGACCTACAATGAGCAGTTCTTC.

This chain uses TRBV2 with TRBJ2-1; 7 bases are shared with TRBD1. Trimming took 5 bases from V and 6 from J; bases not matched to a gene: 7. The CDR3 is 14 residues long. Germline V lookup: CDR1 SNHLY, CDR2 FYNNEI. The CDR3 protein is CASSFGAGGNEQFF. The CDR3 DNA follows: TGTGCCAGCAGTTTTGGGGCAGGGGGCAATGAGCAGTTCTTC.

The chain couples TRBV5-6 to TRBJ1-2, with D possibly being TRBD1 (5 bases). With 0 bases removed from V and 8 bases from J, the gap between germline ends came to 17 bases. From germline, CDR1 is SGHDT and CDR2 YYEEEE. CDR3 length equals 15 residues. CDR3 sequence (DNA): TGTGCCAGCAGCTTGGACAATCGGGGACGAAGAGGCTACACCTTC. It translates to CASSLDNRGRRGYTF.

The chain links TRBV5-8 to TRBJ1-2; D call uncertain. This CDR3 is built from 13 residues. Germline values: CDR1 SGHTS, CDR2 YDEGEE. V shed 5 bases and J shed 8 bases, with 16 bases lying between them. The CDR3 nucleotides are TGTGCCAGCAGAAATACCTTTGGGTGGGGCTACACCTTC. It is translated as CASRNTFGWGYTF.

The gene calls are TRBV4-1 and TRBJ2-1; 11 positions match TRBD2. The germline V gene has CDR1 MGHRA and CDR2 YSYEKL. The CDR3 covers 16 residues. V trimming: 1 base; J trimming: 8 bases; junction bases outside the gene matches: 7. Here the CDR3 DNA reads TGCGCCAGCAGCCAAGCAACTAGCGGGAGAGAATATGAGCAGTTCTTC. Its translation is CASSQATSGREYEQFF.

V usage is TRBV30 and J usage is TRBJ2-3, with TRBD2 matching over 7 bases. Looked up from germline, CDR1 is GTSNPN and CDR2 is SVGIG (reference sequence). After removal of 6 bases from V and 0 bases from J, the junction contained 6 bases not matched to a gene. The CDR3 has 14 amino acids. The CDR3 DNA reads as TGTGCCTGTCCGAAAGCGGGGAGCACAGATACGCAGTATTTT. This gives the protein CACPKAGSTDTQYF.

V gene TRBV5-1 combines with J gene TRBJ1-2; no reliable D call. Germline V CDR1 and CDR2: SGHRS, YFSETQ. Trimming took 3 bases from V and 6 from J, leaving 15 bases between them. The length of the CDR3 is 14 residues. CDR3 region: CASSSLFGVDGYTF. As DNA, the CDR3 is TGCGCCAGCAGCTCCCTTTTCGGGGTAGATGGCTACACCTTC.

This clone occurred a few times. The chain is built from TRBV27 and TRBJ2-1, with unresolved D. Trimming cost V 5 bases and J 6 bases, with 14 bases left between them. The CDR3 length is 14 residues. CDR1 and CDR2 (germline): MNHEY, SMNVEV (reference sequence). CDR3 amino acids: CASSLQSGPNEQFF. DNA for the CDR3: TGTGCCAGCAGTCTTCAGTCCGGGCCCAATGAGCAGTTCTTC.

The genes are TRBV7-9 and TRBJ1-2; D is unresolved. Trimming pared 4 bases from V and 2 bases from J, leaving 8 bases between. Looked up from germline, CDR1 is SEHNR and CDR2 is FQNEAQ (reference sequence). The CDR3 totals 13 residues. Written as DNA, the CDR3 is TGTGCCAGCAGCTATGACGGGAACTATGGCTACACCTTC. Translation: CASSYDGNYGYTF. The variable domain in full, completed from reference TRBV7-9 and TRBJ1-2, reads DTGVSQNPRHKITKRGQNVTFRCDPISEHNRLYWYRQTLGQGPEFLTYFQNEAQLEKSRLLSDRFSAERPKGSFSTLEIQRTEQGDSAMYLCASSYDGNYGYTFGSGTRLTVV.

The chain uses TRBV6-6 and TRBJ1-1, with D perhaps matching TRBD1 (5 bases). Trimming removed 6 bases at V and 3 bases at J, with 17 bases between. This CDR3 has 15 residues. Germline V gene data show CDR1 as MNHNY and CDR2 as SVGAGI (reference sequence). DNA for the CDR3: TGTGCCAGCAGCCCCACTCCAGGGAGGGACACTGAAGCTTTCTTT. It yields the protein CASSPTPGRDTEAFF.